These 32 T cell receptor beta chains were all obtained from the same sample, sequenced in a study of CD8+CD57+ T cells in acquired aplastic anemia. Genomic DNA served as template for TCR beta VDJ and CDR3 profiling. Using its own MiXCR run on the reads, TCRdb lists one record per CDR3 protein. This table holds about 180,000 distinct CDR3 sequences, 35% to 50% found once. Sequencing was carried out using sorted CD4+, CD8+, or CD8+CD57+ T cells (not recorded which) from PBMCs. The receptors come from a human donor in good health.

This clonotype has ten or more counts. This chain uses TRBV3-1 with TRBJ2-7; D gene uncertain. The CDR3 spans 15 residues. CDR1 and CDR2 from the germline V gene are LGHDT and YNNKEL (reference sequence). The V end lost 1 base, the J end lost 2 bases, and 12 bases lay between the germline ends. CDR3 nucleotide sequence: TGTGCCAGCAGCCAAGGACCTTACTCTCCCTACGAGCAGTACTTC. Encoded protein: CASSQGPYSPYEQYF.

This clonotype was counted a few times. The V and J genes are TRBV5-1 and TRBJ2-2; 14 bases fit TRBD2. The V segment lost 0 bases and the J segment 4 bases; nucleotides outside the gene matches: 8. Germline V gives CDR1 SGHRS, CDR2 YFSETQ. This CDR3 has 19 amino acids. CDR3 protein: CASSLGRLAGGPGTGELFF. CDR3 nucleotides: TGCGCCAGCAGCTTGGGTCGACTAGCGGGAGGGCCTGGCACCGGGGAGCTGTTTTTT.

The chain uses TRBV24-1 and TRBJ2-1, with unresolved D. Germline CDR1 and CDR2: KGHDR and SFDVKD. Trimming stripped 4 bases from V and 8 bases from J, with 8 bases between. The CDR3 totals 12 residues. The DNA for the CDR3 is TGTGCCACCAGTGAAAACGTGGATGAGCAGTTCTTC. It codes for CATSENVDEQFF.

This clonotype has just a few counts. CDR3 nucleotide sequence: TGCAGTGCTAGCCGGCGAAATGAGCAGTTCTTC. Amino acids: CSASRRNEQFF. The chain couples TRBV20-1 to TRBJ2-1; the D is unclear. This CDR3 spans 11 amino acids. The V and J ends lost 3 bases and 7 bases respectively, with 7 bases between them. Germline V gives CDR1 DFQATT, CDR2 SNEGSKA (reference sequence).

A note on this clonotype: Since a much larger clone is just one base distant, this may be a read error. The rearrangement joins TRBV3-1 to TRBJ2-7, with D maybe TRBD1 (5 bases). Trimming pared 3 bases from V and 5 bases from J, leaving 11 bases between. The CDR3 extends over 13 amino acids. Germline V gene sequence: CDR1 LGHDT, CDR2 YNNKEL (reference sequence). The chain's CDR3 is CASSHKGANEQYF. The CDR3 coding sequence is TGTGCCAGCAGCCACAAAGGGGCCAACGAGCAGTACTTC.

This clonotype has more than one count but fewer than ten. V usage is TRBV29-1 and J usage is TRBJ2-5; the D is unclear. This CDR3 is built from 12 residues. Per germline, CDR1 SQVTM and CDR2 ANQGSEA. V was pared by 3 bases and J by 7 bases, with 12 bases between. The CDR3 here is CSVDGYLRTQYF. CDR3 sequence (DNA): TGCAGCGTTGATGGCTACTTAAGGACCCAGTACTTC.

In nucleotides, the CDR3 is TGTGCCAGCAGCCAAGATTGGCACGGTTCCTATGGCTACACCTTC. Its translation is CASSQDWHGSYGYTF. This rearrangement joins TRBV3-1 to TRBJ1-2; D gene unclear. Germline lookup yields CDR1 LGHDT and CDR2 YNNKEL (reference sequence). Trimming removed 0 bases from V and 4 bases from J, with 12 bases in between. The CDR3 consists of 15 residues.

This clonotype has more than one count but fewer than ten. For the CDR3, the DNA is TGTGCCAGCAGCTTGGGACAGATTAACTATGGCTACACCTTC. It yields the protein CASSLGQINYGYTF. The chain recombines TRBV5-6 with TRBJ1-2; possibly TRBD1 for D (5 bases). Germline V CDR1 and CDR2: SGHDT, YYEEEE. The CDR3 runs to 14 residues. V dropped 0 bases and J dropped 1 base, with 7 bases sitting between them.

Turning to this clonotype: A clone one base away is much larger, so this may be a read error. This chain links TRBV5-4 with TRBJ1-2, with 9 nucleotides matching TRBD1. This CDR3 has 16 residues. With 7 bases clipped from V and 8 bases from J, the junction kept 18 bases outside the gene matches. The germline V gene encodes CDR1 SGHNT and CDR2 YYREEE (reference sequence). The CDR3: CASGMGQGVDTMGYTF. In nucleotides, the CDR3 is TGTGCCAGCGGCATGGGACAGGGAGTCGATACTATGGGCTACACCTTC.

This sequence joins TRBV20-1 and TRBJ2-7; 14 bases are a match to TRBD2. V dropped 3 bases and J dropped 2; count of bases not matched to a gene: 9. This CDR3 has 17 amino acids. Germline CDR1 and CDR2: DFQATT and SNEGSKA (reference sequence). The CDR3 DNA reads as TGCAGTGCTAGGGGGACTAGCGGGAGTTTTTACCCCTACGAGCAGTACTTC. It encodes CSARGTSGSFYPYEQYF.

This clonotype showed up just a few times. The chain links TRBV6-2 or TRBV6-3 to TRBJ2-5, with 9 bases lining up with TRBD1. V shed 2 bases, J shed 0 bases, and the junction held 4 bases outside the gene matches. The CDR3 extends over 16 amino acids. Per germline, CDR1 MNHEY and CDR2 SVGEGT. The CDR3 nucleotides are TGTGCCAGCAGTTACGGTGGGACAGGGTACCAAGAGACCCAGTACTTC. This encodes CASSYGGTGYQETQYF.

In the case of this clonotype: Sequence at one end of the junction differs from germline and may be a read error. This chain connects TRBV10-1 to TRBJ2-5, with 7 bases that match TRBD1. This CDR3 contains 15 residues. Germline loops: CDR1 WNHNN, CDR2 SYGVQD (reference sequence). Here the CDR3 reads CAISEGTVLSETQYF. Written as DNA, the CDR3 is TGTGCCATCAGTGAGGGGACAGTACTCTCGGAGACCCAGTACTTC.

The gene calls are TRBV10-1 and TRBJ2-3; 8 bases map to TRBD1. V shed 6 bases and J 5 bases; nucleotides not matched to a gene: 10. This CDR3 region has 15 residues. Germline V gives CDR1 WNHNN, CDR2 SYGVQD (reference sequence). The CDR3 protein is CASRGQGAVIDTQYF. The CDR3 nucleotides are TGCGCCAGCAGAGGCCAGGGGGCCGTAATAGATACGCAGTATTTT.

This clonotype was detected ten times or more. This sequence joins TRBV7-9 and TRBJ1-5, with D perhaps matching TRBD1 (6 bases). This CDR3 has 14 residues. V dropped 7 bases and J dropped 2 bases, with 12 bases sitting between them. Germline lookup yields CDR1 SEHNR and CDR2 FQNEAQ (reference sequence). CDR3 sequence (DNA): TGTGCCAGCACGACGGCAGGGGGCAATCAGCCCCAGCATTTT. It is translated as CASTTAGGNQPQHF. The entire variable domain, with the rest obtained from reference TRBV7-9 and TRBJ1-5, is as follows: DTGVSQNPRHKITKRGQNVTFRCDPISEHNRLYWYRQTLGQGPEFLTYFQNEAQLEKSRLLSDRFSAERPKGSFSTLEIQRTEQGDSAMYLCASTTAGGNQPQHFGDGTRLSIL.

This clonotype showed up many times. This chain links TRBV4-1 with TRBJ1-5, with a possible D match to TRBD1 (5 bases). Trimming took off 4 bases at V and 0 bases at J, with 16 bases between the two ends. The CDR3 has 17 amino acids. CDR1 and CDR2 from the germline V gene are MGHRA and YSYEKL. CDR3 residues: CASSPGALRTSNQPQHF. The CDR3 nucleotides read TGCGCCAGCAGCCCTGGGGCCCTTAGGACTAGCAATCAGCCCCAGCATTTT.

This clonotype was seen repeatedly, ten times or more. The chain carries TRBV9 and TRBJ2-1, with 7 bases identical to TRBD1. Germline V CDR1 and CDR2: SGDLS, YYNGEE. The junction had 6 bases not matched to a gene; V was cut back by 3 bases and J by 0 bases. The CDR3 is made up of 16 amino acids. CDR3: CASSAGGVRSYNEQFF. CDR3 DNA: TGTGCCAGCAGCGCAGGGGGTGTGCGCTCCTACAATGAGCAGTTCTTC.

V is TRBV27 and J is TRBJ2-7, with 8 nucleotides matching TRBD1. The length of the CDR3 is 16 residues. Looked up from germline, CDR1 is MNHEY and CDR2 is SMNVEV (reference sequence). V lost 2 bases, J lost 0 bases, and 6 bases stayed unmatched. In DNA form, the CDR3 reads TGTGCCAGCAGTTTACCGCCAGGGGGCAACTCCTACGAGCAGTACTTC. Protein: CASSLPPGGNSYEQYF.

The chain couples TRBV28 to TRBJ2-1; the match to TRBD2 covers 10 bases. This CDR3 has 16 amino acids. Trimming took 4 bases from V and 2 from J; bases not matched to a gene: 5. Per the germline V gene, CDR1 is MDHEN and CDR2 is SYDVKM. In nucleotides, the CDR3 is TGTGCCAGCAGTTCGTACCTAGCGGGAGCCTACAATGAGCAGTTCTTC. Translation: CASSSYLAGAYNEQFF.

CDR3 sequence (DNA): TGCAGTGCTAGAGATCTTGGGGGAGAGACCCAGTACTTC. Its protein product is CSARDLGGETQYF. The chain employs TRBV20-1 and TRBJ2-5; D possibly matches TRBD1 or TRBD2 (5 bases each). V was trimmed by 0 bases and J by 4 bases, leaving 9 bases between them. This CDR3 has 13 residues. From germline, CDR1 is DFQATT and CDR2 SNEGSKA (reference sequence).

This clonotype has just a few counts. V and J are TRBV5-1 and TRBJ2-3; 7 nucleotides match TRBD1. The germline gives CDR1 SGHRS, CDR2 YFSETQ. This CDR3 is built from 14 residues. The ends lost 4 bases at V and 0 bases at J; junction bases unmatched: 2. CDR3 in DNA: TGCGCCAGCAGCACAGGGGACAGCACAGATACGCAGTATTTT. This encodes CASSTGDSTDTQYF. Full variable domain (rest looked up from reference TRBV5-1 and TRBJ2-3): KAGVTQTPRYLIKTRGQQVTLSCSPISGHRSVSWYQQTPGQGLQFLFEYFSETQRNKGNFPGRFSGRQFSNSRSEMNVSTLELGDSALYLCASSTGDSTDTQYFGPGTRLTVL.

The chain uses TRBV19 and TRBJ1-1; TRBD1 might be the D (5 bases). The CDR3 is 15 residues long. The germline CDR1 and CDR2 sequences are LNHDA and SQIVND (reference sequence). Trimming took 1 base from V and 6 from J, leaving 15 bases between them. DNA for the CDR3: TGTGCCAGTAGTATAGTAATTGGGGCTCGCTCTGAAGCTTTCTTT. Its protein is CASSIVIGARSEAFF.

In DNA, the CDR3 is TGCGCCAGCACCCCTACCCCGGTAGCGGGAGTTTCCGGGGAGCTGTTTTTT. The encoded protein is CASTPTPVAGVSGELFF. The V call is TRBV5-1, the J call TRBJ2-2, with 9 bases identical to TRBD2. The CDR3 sequence is 17 residues long. V trimming: 6 bases; J trimming: 6 bases; junction bases outside the gene matches: 15. Germline V gene sequence: CDR1 SGHRS, CDR2 YFSETQ.

To note about this clonotype: A much larger clone is a single base away; this may be a read error. The J gene is TRBJ1-1, the V gene TRBV6-1; D is ambiguous. V was clipped by 6 bases and J by 1 base, with 6 bases between them. Germline CDR1 is MNHNS and CDR2 is SASEGT. The CDR3 totals 12 residues. The CDR3 DNA reads TGTGCCAGCAGGCTTAGGAACACTGAAGCTTTCTTT. The encoded protein is CASRLRNTEAFF.

The chain has TRBV2 and TRBJ2-7, with D perhaps given as TRBD1 or TRBD2 (5 bases each). Germline loops: CDR1 SNHLY, CDR2 FYNNEI. The CDR3 is 13 residues long. V was shortened by 5 bases and J by 4 bases, with 12 bases between the two germline ends. In nucleotides, the CDR3 is TGTGCCAGCAGTCCACGGGACGAATACGAGCAGTACTTC. It specifies CASSPRDEYEQYF.

This clonotype was seen only once. V usage is TRBV4-1 and J usage is TRBJ2-3; 7 bases are a match to TRBD1. This CDR3 is built from 16 residues. CDR1 is MGHRA and CDR2 is YSYEKL in the germline V gene. The trim removed 1 base at V and 5 bases at J, leaving 9 bases unmatched. In nucleotides, the CDR3 is TGCGCCAGCAGCCAAGTGAAGAGGGGGCGAAGAGATACGCAGTATTTT. Its translation: CASSQVKRGRRDTQYF.

The chain joins TRBV15 to TRBJ1-5; perhaps TRBD1 as D (5 bases). The germline CDR1 and CDR2 sequences are LNHNV and YYDKDF (reference sequence). CDR3 length: 16 amino acids. V lost 3 bases and J 2 bases, leaving 14 bases between the germline ends. CDR3 nucleotides: TGTGCCACCAGCAGTATCCGACAAGGGGGCAATCAGCCCCAGCATTTT. Protein: CATSSIRQGGNQPQHF.

The chain is built from TRBV19 and TRBJ2-7; D possibly corresponds to TRBD1 (5 bases). The CDR3 is 15 amino acids. Germline V gene sequence: CDR1 LNHDA, CDR2 SQIVND (reference sequence). V dropped 4 bases and J dropped 2 bases, with 15 bases sitting between them. Here the CDR3 DNA reads TGTGCCAGTAGTAGGGGCGGACGGAAGACCTACGAGCAGTACTTC. Translation: CASSRGGRKTYEQYF.

The J gene is TRBJ1-2, the V gene TRBV13; TRBD1 might be the D (6 bases). Deletions cut 7 bases from V and 1 base from J, with 16 bases between. The CDR3 is 15 residues long. Germline loops: CDR1 PRHDT, CDR2 FYEKMQ (reference sequence). The CDR3 DNA reads TGTGCCAGCACCGTGGGGGCAGACCTTAACTATGGCTACACCTTC. It codes for CASTVGADLNYGYTF.

This clonotype has just a few counts. The chain links TRBV20-1 to TRBJ1-2; TRBD1 aligns across 7 bases. In germline, CDR1 is DFQATT, CDR2 SNEGSKA (reference sequence). The CDR3 has 14 amino acids. J lost 5 bases, V lost 4 bases, and 10 bases had no gene match. The CDR3 region is CSATGQAESYGYTF. The CDR3 DNA sequence: TGCAGTGCTACCGGACAGGCGGAATCATATGGCTACACCTTC.

The V and J genes are TRBV28 and TRBJ2-7, with 14 bases that match TRBD2. Germline CDR1 reads MDHEN; CDR2 reads SYDVKM. The CDR3 contains 18 residues. After removal of 4 bases from V and 4 bases from J, the junction contained 12 bases not matched to a gene. DNA for the CDR3: TGTGCCAGCAGTTCGGGACTAGCGGGAGCCTCTAGGCCTTACGAGCAGTACTTC. Its protein product is CASSSGLAGASRPYEQYF.

V gene TRBV10-3 combines with J gene TRBJ1-6; 7 bases match TRBD1. V was pared by 8 bases and J by 13 bases, with 17 bases of the junction left unmatched. Germline V gene data show CDR1 as ENHRY and CDR2 as SYGVKD. The CDR3 sequence is 15 residues long. The CDR3 DNA reads as TGTGCCATCGGAGCAGCGCGGGACAGCGGACTTCCCCTCCACTTT. Amino acids: CAIGAARDSGLPLHF.

The table lists this clonotype with many counts. The V and J genes are TRBV6-1 and TRBJ2-6; 9 bases agree with TRBD1. Per germline, CDR1 MNHNS and CDR2 SASEGT. V lost 9 bases to trimming and J lost 2 bases; unmatched junction nucleotides: 11. The CDR3 totals 17 residues. CDR3 in amino acids: CASNTGQGRAGANVLTF. In DNA form, the CDR3 reads TGTGCCAGTAATACGGGACAGGGAAGAGCTGGGGCCAACGTCCTGACTTTC.